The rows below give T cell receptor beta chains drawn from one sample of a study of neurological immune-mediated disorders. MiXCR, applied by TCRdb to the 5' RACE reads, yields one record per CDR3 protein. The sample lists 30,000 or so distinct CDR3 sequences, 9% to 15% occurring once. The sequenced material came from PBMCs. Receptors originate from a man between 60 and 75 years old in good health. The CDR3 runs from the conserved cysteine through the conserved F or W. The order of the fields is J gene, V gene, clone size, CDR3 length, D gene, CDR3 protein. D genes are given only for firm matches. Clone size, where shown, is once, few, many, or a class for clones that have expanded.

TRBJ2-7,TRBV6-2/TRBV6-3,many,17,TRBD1,CASSYSFRRTGMNEQYF
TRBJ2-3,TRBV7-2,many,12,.,CASSLVPDTQYF
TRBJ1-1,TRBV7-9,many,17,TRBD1,CASSLVAGGTGDTEAFF
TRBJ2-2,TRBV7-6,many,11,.,CASSIEGELFF
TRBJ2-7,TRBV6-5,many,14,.,CASSPTGYSYEQYF
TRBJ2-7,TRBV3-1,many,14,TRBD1,CASSLGTGAWEQYF
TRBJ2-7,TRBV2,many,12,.,CASSDGGYEQYF
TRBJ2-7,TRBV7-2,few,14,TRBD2,CASCLGLDSYEQYF
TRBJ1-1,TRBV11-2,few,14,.,CASSLVVLNTEAFF
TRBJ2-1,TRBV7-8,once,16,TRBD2,CASSSGTSGTYNEQFF
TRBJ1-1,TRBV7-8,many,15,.,CASSPFWGGISEAFF
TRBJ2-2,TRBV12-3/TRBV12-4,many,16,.,CASSLGLTLNTGELFF
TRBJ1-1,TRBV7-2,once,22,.,CASRSGLSSYEQYFGPGTEAFF
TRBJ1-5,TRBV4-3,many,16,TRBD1,CASSQRGRYRGQPQHF
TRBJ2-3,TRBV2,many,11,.,CASSYEDTQYF
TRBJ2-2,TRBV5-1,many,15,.,CASSLPRGHTGELFF
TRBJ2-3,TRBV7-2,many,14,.,CASRPLEGPDTQYF
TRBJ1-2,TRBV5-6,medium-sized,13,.,CASRPGRNYGYTF
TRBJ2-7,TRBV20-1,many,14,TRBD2,CSARWTSGGYEQYF
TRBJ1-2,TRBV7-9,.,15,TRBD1,CASSPWDRVVYGYTF
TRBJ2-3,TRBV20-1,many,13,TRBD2,CSAGLAGTDTQYF
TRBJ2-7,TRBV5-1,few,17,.,CASSWGPFGPSSYEQYF
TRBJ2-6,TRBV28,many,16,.,CASSSAHSSGANVLTF
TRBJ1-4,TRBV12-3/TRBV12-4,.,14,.,CASSLGGRKEKLFF
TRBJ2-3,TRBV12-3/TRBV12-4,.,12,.,CASSLAEDTQYF
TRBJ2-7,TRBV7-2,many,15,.,CASSLAGMPPYEQYF
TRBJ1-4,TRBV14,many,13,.,CASSQESGRDAFF
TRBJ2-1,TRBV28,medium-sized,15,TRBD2,CASSLTGGPWNEQFF
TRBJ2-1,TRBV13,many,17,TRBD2,CASSFGIRLAGDNEQFF
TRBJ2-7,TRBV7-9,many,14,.,CASPPRGEPYEQYF
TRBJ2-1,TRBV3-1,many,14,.,CASSQAPGRNEQFF
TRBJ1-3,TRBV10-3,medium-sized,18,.,CAISESIVAARLGNTIYF
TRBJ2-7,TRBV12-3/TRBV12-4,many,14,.,CASSFSALAYEQYF
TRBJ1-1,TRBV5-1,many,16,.,CASSLGVTLMNTEAFF
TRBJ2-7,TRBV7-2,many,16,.,CASSLQGGGGTYEQYF
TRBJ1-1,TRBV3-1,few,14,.,CASSAGEVRTEAFF
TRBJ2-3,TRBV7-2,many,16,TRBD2,CASSSVGSGGADTQYF
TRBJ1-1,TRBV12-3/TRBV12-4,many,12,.,CASSLEGSEAFF
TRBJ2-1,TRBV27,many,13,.,CASSPKRDNEQFF
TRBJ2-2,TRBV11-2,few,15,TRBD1,CASSFSGQGGGELFF
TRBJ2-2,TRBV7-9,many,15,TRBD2,CASSWREGHTGELFF
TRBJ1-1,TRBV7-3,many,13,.,CASKEGRDTEAFF
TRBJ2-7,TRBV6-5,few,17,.,CASSPSPRGVSSYEQYF
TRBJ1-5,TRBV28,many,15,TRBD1,CASSRDRASYQPQHF
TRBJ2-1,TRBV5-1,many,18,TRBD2,CASSLVAGGPPGFNEQFF
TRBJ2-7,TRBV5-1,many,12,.,CASSGGPYEQYF
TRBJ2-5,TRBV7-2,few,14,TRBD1,CASSLNRGRETQYF
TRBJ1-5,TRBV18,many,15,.,CASSPGVSRGQPQHF
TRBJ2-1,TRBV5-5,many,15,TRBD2,CASSLRQGAGDEQFF
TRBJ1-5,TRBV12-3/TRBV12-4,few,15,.,CASSLGHYSNQPQHF
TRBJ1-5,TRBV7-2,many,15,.,CASSLQIQANQPQHF
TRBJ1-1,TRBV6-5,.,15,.,CASSYSAEMNTKDFF
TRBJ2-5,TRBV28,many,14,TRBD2,CASSFLGLVSAQYF
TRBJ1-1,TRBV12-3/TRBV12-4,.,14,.,CASRGGRNNNEAFF
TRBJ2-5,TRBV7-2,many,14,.,CASSLDAGLGTQYF
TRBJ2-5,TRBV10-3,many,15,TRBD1,CAISDQGVMGETQYF
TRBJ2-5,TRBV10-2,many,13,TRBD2,CASSLLAEETQYF
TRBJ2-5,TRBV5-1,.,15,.,CASSWSSRTFETQYF